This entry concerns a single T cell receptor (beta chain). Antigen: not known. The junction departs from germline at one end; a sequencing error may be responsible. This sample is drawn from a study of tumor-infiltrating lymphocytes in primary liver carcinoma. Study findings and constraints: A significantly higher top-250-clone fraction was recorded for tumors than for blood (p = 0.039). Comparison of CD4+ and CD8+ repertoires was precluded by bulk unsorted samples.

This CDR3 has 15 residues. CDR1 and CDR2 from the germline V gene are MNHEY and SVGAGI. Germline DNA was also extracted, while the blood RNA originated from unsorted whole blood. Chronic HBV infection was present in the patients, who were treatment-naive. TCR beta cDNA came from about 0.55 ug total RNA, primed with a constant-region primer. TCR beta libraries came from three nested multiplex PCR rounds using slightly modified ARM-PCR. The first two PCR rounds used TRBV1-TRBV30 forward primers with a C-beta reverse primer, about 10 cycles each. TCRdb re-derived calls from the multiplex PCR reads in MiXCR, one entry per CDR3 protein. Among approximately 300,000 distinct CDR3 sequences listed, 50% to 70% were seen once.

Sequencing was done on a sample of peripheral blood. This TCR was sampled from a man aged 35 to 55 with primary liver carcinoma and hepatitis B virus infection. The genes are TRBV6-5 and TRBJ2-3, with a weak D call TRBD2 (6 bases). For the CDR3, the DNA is TGTGCCAGCAACCTAGGACTTGCGGGAACAGATACGCAGTACTTT. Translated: CASNLGLAGTDTQYF.